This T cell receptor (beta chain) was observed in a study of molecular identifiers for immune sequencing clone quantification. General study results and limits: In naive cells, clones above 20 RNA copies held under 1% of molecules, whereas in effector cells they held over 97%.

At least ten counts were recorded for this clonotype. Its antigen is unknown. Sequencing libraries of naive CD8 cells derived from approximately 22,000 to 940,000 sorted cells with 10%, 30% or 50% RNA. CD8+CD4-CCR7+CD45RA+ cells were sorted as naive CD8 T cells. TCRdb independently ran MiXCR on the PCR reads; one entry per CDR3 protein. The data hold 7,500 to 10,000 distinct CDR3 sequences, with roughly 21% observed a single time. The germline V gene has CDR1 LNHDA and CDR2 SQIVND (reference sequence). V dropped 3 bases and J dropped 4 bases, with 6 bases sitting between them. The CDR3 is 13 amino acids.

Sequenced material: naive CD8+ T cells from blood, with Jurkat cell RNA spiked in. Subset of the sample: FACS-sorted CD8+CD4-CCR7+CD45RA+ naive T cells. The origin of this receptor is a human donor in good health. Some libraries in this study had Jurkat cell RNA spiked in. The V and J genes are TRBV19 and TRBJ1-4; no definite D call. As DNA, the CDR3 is TGTGCCAGTAGTATTTCGGTTAATGAAAAACTGTTTTTT. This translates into CASSISVNEKLFF.